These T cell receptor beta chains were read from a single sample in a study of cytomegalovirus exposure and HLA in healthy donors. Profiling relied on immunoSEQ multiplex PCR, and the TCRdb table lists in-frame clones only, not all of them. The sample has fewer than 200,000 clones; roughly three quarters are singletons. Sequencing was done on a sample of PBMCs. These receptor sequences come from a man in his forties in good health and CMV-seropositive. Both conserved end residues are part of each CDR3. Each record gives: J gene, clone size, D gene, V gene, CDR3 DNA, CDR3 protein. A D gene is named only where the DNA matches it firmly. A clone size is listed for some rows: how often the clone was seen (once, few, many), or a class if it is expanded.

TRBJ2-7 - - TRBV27 TGTGCCAGCAGTTCTCCGGGGGTCTCCTACGAGCAGTACTTC CASSSPGVSYEQYF
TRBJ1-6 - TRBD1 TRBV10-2 TGCGCCAGCAGACAGGGGAGCTCCTATAATTCACCCCTCCACTTT CASRQGSSYNSPLHF
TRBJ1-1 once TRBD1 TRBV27 TGTGCCAGCAGTTGGGGACAGGCGGACACTGAAGCTTTCTTT CASSWGQADTEAFF
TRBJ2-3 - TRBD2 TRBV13 TGTGCCAGCGGGGGGGATAGTGATACGCAGTATTTT CASGGDSDTQYF
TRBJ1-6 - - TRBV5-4 TGTGCCAGCAGCCTACGAAGGGGGGGGGATAATTCACCCCTCCACTTT CASSLRRGGDNSPLHF
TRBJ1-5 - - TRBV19 TGTGCCAGCAGTACGGGGACACGCAATCAGCCCCAGCATTTT CASSTGTRNQPQHF
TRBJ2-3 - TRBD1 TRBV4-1 TGCGCCAGCAGCCAAGATAAATCCAGTTGGGGACAGGGTTTCGGAGATACGCAGTATTTT CASSQDKSSWGQGFGDTQYF
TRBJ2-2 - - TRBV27 TGTGCCAGCCGGTTCTACACCGGGGAGCTGTTTTTT CASRFYTGELFF
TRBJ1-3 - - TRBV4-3 TGCGCCAGCAGCCAAGCGCCTCCGACAGGTTTCTCTGGAAACACCATATATTTT CASSQAPPTGFSGNTIYF
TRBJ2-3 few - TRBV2 TGTGCCAGCGCCCTTGAAGGGGTAGATACGCAGTATTTT CASALEGVDTQYF
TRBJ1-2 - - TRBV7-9 TGTGCCAGCAGCCCAAATGGGGCGGCTGGCTACACCTTC CASSPNGAAGYTF
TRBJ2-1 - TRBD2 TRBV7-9 TGTGCCAGCAGCCAAACTAGCGGGGCGTACAATGAGCAGTTCTTC CASSQTSGAYNEQFF
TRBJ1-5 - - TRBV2 TGTGCCAGCAGTGAAGACGGTTTAACGCCCCAGCATTTT CASSEDGLTPQHF
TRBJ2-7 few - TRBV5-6 TGTGCCAGCACCCCCGGGCTGACAGGAAGCTACGAGCAGTACTTC CASTPGLTGSYEQYF
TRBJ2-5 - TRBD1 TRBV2 TGTGCCAGCAGTTCGGACAGGGGGGAGACCCAGTACTTC CASSSDRGETQYF
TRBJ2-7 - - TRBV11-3 TGTGCCAGCAGCCCCGGGAGTTCCTGGAACGAGCAGTACTTC CASSPGSSWNEQYF